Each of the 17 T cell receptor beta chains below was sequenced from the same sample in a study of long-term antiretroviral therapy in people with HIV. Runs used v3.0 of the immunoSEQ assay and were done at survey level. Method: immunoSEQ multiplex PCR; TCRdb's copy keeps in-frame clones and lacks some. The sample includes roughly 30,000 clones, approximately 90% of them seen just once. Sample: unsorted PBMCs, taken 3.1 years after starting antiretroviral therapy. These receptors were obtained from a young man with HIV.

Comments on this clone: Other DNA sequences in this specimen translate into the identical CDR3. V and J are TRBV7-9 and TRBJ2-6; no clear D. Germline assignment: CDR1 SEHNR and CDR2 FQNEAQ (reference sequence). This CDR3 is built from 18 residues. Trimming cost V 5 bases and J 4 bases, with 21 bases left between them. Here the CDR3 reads CASSPVGWSEGGANVLTF. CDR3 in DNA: TGTGCCAGCAGCCCAGTCGGATGGTCCGAAGGAGGGGCCAACGTCCTGACTTTC.

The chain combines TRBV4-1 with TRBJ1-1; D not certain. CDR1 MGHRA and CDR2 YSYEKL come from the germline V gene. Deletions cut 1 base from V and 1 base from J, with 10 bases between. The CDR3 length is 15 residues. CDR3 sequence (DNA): TGCGCCAGCAGCCAAGGGGCTCATAAGAACACTGAAGCTTTCTTT. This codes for CASSQGAHKNTEAFF.

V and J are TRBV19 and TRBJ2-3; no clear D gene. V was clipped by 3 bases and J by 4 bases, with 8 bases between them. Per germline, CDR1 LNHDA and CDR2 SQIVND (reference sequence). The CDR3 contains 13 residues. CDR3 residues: CASSMRPADTQYF. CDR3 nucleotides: TGTGCCAGTAGTATGCGGCCTGCAGATACGCAGTATTTT.

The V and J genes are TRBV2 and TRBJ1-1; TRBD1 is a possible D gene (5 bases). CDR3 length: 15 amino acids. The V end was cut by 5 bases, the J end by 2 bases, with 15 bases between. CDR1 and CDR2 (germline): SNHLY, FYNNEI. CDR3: CASSRLRGANTEAFF. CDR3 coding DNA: TGTGCCAGCAGTAGACTAAGGGGCGCTAACACTGAAGCTTTCTTT.

In DNA form, the CDR3 reads TGTGCCAGCAGCCAAGATGCGGGAGTTCGAGGCGATACGCAGTATTTT. Amino acid sequence: CASSQDAGVRGDTQYF. This chain connects TRBV14 to TRBJ2-3; the match to TRBD2 covers 7 bases. The junction had 9 bases not matched to a gene; V was cut back by 0 bases and J by 6 bases. CDR1 and CDR2 from the germline V gene are SGHDN and FVKESK. This CDR3 has 16 amino acids.

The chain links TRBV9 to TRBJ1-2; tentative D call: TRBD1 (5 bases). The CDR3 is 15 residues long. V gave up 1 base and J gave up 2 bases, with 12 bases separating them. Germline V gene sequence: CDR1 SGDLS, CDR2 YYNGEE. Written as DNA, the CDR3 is TGTGCCAGCAGCGTAAGCTCGGGGCACAACTATGGCTACACCTTC. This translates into CASSVSSGHNYGYTF. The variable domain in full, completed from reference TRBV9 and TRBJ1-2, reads DSGVTQTPKHLITATGQRVTLRCSPRSGDLSVYWYQQSLDQGLQFLIQYYNGEERAKGNILERFSAQQFPDLHSELNLSSLELGDSALYFCASSVSSGHNYGYTFGSGTRLTVV.

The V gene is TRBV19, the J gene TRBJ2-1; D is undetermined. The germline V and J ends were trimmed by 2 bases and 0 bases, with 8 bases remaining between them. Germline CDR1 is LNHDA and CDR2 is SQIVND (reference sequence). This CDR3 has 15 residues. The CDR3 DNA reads TGTGCCAGTAGTATACAGGCAAGCTCCTACAATGAGCAGTTCTTC. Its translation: CASSIQASSYNEQFF.

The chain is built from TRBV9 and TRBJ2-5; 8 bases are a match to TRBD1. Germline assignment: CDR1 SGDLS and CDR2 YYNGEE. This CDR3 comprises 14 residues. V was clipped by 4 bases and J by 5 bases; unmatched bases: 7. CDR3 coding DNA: TGTGCCAGCAGCCCAGGGACAGGCGGGGAGACCCAGTACTTC. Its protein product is CASSPGTGGETQYF.

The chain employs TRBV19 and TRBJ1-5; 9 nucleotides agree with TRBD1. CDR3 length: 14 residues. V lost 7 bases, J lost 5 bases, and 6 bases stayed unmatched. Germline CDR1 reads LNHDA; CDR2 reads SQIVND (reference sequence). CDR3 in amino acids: CASKAGQGHQPQHF. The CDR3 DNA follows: TGTGCCAGTAAGGCGGGACAGGGCCATCAGCCCCAGCATTTT. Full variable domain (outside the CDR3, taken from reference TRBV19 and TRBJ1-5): DGGITQSPKYLFRKEGQNVTLSCEQNLNHDAMYWYRQDPGQGLRLIYYSQIVNDFQKGDIAEGYSVSREKKESFPLTVTSAQKNPTAFYLCASKAGQGHQPQHFGDGTRLSIL.

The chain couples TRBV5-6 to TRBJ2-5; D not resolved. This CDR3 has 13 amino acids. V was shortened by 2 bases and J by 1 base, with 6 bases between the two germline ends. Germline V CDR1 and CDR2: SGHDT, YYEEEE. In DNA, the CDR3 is TGTGCCAGCAGCTTCCGGGCCCAAGAGACCCAGTACTTC. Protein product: CASSFRAQETQYF.

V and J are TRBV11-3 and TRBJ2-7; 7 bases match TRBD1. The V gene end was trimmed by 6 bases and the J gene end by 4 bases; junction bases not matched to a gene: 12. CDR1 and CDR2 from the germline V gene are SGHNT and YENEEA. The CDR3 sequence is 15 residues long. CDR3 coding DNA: TGTGCCAGCAGAAAACCTGACAGGGCGAATTACGAGCAGTACTTC. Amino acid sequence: CASRKPDRANYEQYF.

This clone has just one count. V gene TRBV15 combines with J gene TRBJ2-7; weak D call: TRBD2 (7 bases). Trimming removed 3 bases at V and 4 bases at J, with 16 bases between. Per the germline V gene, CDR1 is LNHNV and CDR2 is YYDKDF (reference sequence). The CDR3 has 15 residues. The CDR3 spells CATSSHLGGGYEQYF. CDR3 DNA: TGTGCCACCAGCAGTCATCTAGGGGGGGGGTACGAGCAGTACTTC.

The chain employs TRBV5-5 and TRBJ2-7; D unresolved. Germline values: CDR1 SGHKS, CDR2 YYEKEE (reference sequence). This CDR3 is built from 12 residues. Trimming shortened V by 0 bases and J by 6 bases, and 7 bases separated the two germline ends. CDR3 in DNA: TGTGCCAGCAGCTTGGGGTTAGGCGAGCAGTACTTC. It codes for CASSLGLGEQYF.

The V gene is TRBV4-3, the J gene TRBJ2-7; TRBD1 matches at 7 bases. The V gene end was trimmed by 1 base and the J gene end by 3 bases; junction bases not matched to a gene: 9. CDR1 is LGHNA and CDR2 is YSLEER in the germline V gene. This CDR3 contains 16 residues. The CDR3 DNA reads TGCGCCAGCAGCCAAGCAGGGGGACGTCTAATCTACGAGCAGTACTTC. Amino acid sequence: CASSQAGGRLIYEQYF.

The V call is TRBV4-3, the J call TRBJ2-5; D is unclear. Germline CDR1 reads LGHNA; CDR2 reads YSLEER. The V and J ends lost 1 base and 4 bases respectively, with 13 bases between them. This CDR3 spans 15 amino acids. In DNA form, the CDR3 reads TGCGCCAGCAGCCAAGTATTCGAAGAGTCAGAGACCCAGTACTTC. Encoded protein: CASSQVFEESETQYF.

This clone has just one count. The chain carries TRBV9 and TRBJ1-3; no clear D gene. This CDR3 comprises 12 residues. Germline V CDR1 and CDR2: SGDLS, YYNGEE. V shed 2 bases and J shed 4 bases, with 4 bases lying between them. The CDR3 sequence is CASSVTGNTIYF. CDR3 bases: TGTGCCAGCAGCGTGACCGGAAACACCATATATTTT.

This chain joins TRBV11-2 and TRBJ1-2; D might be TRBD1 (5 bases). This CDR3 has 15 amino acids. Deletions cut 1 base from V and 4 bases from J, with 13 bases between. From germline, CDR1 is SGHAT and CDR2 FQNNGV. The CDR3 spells CASSLGQPGSYGYTF. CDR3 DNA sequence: TGTGCCAGCAGCTTAGGACAGCCGGGCAGCTATGGCTACACCTTC.